This T cell receptor (beta chain) is drawn from a study of cytomegalovirus exposure and HLA in healthy donors. Germline assignment: CDR1 MDHEN and CDR2 SYDVKM. This CDR3 is built from 15 residues. Trimming removed 5 bases from V and 4 bases from J, with 14 bases in between. PCR was performed using 60 Vbeta and 13 Jbeta primers. Assay: immunoSEQ multiplex PCR; the TCRdb copy retains only in-frame clones and omits some. Found here are around 190,000 clones, 70% to 90% of them singletons; the top ten hold approximately 2.1%. Sequencing was performed on PBMCs. This TCR was sampled from a woman in her forties or fifties in good health and CMV-seronegative. The J gene is TRBJ1-4, the V gene TRBV28; D remains unclear. Here the CDR3 reads CASSPQGRGNEKLFF. CDR3 bases: TGTGCCAGCAGTCCCCAAGGGAGAGGTAATGAAAAACTGTTTTTT.